This T cell receptor (beta chain) was captured by sequencing in a study of OX40 agonist ivuxolimab in advanced cancers. At the level of the study: A male proportion of 82.7% was recorded, with mean age about 60 years and range about 20 to 79. Study-level results: The study found that CD8+ T cells averaged more expanded clones than CD4+.

CDR3 length equals 15 residues. Trimming took off 5 bases at V and 3 bases at J, with 17 bases between the two ends. The germline V gene has CDR1 SGHAT and CDR2 FQNNGV. In regard to this clone: Its matching antigen is unknown.

TCRdb keeps only in-frame clones here, not all; method: immunoSEQ multiplex PCR. The table has 13,000 or so clones, about 93% seen once. This clonotype was sampled from an adult with an advanced solid tumor such as melanoma, head and neck, liver or kidney cancer. This specimen was CD4+ or CD8+ T cells sorted from blood, taken in a trial of the OX40 agonist ivuxolimab. J is TRBJ2-7 and V is TRBV11-2, with a weak D call TRBD1 (6 bases). CDR3 in DNA: TGTGCCAGCAGCGCCATTCGGACAGTTGACTACGAGCAGTACTTC. Encoded protein: CASSAIRTVDYEQYF.